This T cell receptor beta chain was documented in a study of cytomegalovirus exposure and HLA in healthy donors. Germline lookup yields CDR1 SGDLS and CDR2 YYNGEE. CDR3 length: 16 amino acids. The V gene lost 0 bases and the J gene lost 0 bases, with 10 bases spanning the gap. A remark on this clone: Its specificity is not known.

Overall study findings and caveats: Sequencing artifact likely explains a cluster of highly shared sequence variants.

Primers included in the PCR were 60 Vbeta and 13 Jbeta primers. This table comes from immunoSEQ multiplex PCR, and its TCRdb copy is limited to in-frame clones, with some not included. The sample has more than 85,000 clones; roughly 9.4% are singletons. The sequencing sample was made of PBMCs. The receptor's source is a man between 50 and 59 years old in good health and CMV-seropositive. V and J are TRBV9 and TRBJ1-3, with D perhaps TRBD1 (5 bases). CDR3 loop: CASSVATRGSGNTIYF. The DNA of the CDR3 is TGTGCCAGCAGCGTAGCTACAAGGGGCTCTGGAAACACCATATATTTT. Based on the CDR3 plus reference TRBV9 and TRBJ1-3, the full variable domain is DSGVTQTPKHLITATGQRVTLRCSPRSGDLSVYWYQQSLDQGLQFLIQYYNGEERAKGNILERFSAQQFPDLHSELNLSSLELGDSALYFCASSVATRGSGNTIYFGEGSWLTVV.